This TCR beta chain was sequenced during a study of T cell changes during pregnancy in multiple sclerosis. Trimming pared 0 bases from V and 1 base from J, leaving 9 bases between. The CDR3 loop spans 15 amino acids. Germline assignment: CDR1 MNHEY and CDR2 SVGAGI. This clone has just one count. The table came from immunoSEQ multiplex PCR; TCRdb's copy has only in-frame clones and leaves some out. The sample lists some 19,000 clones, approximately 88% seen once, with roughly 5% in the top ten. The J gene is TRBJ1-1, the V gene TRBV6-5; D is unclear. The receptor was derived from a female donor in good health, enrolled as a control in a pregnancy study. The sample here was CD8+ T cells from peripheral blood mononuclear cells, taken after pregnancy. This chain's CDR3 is CASSYSSLGNTEAFF. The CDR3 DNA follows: TGTGCCAGCAGTTACTCGAGTCTCGGGAACACTGAAGCTTTCTTT.